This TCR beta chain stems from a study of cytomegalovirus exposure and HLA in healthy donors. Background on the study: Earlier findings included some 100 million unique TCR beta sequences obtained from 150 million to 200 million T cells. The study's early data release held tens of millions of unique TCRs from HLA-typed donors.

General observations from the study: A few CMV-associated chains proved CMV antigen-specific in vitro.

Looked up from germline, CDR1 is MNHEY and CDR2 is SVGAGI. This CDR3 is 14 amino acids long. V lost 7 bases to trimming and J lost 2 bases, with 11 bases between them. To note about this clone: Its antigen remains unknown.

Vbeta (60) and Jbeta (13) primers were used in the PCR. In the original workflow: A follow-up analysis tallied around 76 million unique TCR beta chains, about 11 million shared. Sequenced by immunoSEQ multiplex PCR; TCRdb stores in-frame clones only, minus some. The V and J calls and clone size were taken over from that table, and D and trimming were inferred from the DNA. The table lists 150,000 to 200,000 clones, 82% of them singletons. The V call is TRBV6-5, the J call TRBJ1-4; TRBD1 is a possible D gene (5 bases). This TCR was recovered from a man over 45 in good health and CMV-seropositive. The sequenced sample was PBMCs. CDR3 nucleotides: TGTGCCAGCACCCAGGGTGCGACTAATGAAAAACTGTTTTTT. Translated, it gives CASTQGATNEKLFF.